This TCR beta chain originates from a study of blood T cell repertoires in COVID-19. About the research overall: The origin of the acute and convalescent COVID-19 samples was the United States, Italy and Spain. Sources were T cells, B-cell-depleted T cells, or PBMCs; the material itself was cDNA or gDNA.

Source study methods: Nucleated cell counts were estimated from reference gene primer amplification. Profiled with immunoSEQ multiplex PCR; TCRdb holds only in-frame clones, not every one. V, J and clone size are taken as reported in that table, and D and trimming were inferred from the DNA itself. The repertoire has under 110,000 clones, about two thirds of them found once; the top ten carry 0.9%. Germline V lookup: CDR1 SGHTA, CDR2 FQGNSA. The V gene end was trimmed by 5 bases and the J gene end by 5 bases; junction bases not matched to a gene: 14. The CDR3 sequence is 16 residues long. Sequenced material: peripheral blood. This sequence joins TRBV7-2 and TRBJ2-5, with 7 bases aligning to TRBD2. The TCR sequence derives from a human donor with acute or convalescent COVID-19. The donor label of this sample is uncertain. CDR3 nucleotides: TGTGCCAGCAGCCCGGCAGGGTGGGGGGGGTATGAGACCCAGTACTTC. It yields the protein CASSPAGWGGYETQYF.